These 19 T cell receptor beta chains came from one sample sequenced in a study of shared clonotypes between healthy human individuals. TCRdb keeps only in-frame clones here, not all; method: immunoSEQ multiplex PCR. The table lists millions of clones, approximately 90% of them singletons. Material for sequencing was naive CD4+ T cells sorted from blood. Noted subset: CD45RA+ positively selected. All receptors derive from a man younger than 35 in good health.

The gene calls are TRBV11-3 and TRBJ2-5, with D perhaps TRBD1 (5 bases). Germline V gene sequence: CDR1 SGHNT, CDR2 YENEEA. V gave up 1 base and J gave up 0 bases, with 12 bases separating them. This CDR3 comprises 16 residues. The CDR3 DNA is TGTGCCAGCAGCTTAGGGCTGGGCAGGGACCAAGAGACCCAGTACTTC. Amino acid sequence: CASSLGLGRDQETQYF.

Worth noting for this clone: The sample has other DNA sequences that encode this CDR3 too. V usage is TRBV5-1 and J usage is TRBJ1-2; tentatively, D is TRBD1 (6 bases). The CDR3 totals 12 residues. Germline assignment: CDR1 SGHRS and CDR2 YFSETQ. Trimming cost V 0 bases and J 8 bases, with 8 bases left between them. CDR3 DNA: TGCGCCAGCAGCTTGGAGGGGGGCGGCTACACCTTC. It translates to CASSLEGGGYTF.

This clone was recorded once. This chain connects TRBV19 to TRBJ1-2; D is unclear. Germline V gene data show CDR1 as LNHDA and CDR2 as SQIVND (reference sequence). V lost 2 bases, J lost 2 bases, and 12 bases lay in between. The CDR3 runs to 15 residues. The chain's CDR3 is CASSIIPGTNYGYTF. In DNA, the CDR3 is TGTGCCAGTAGTATAATCCCTGGCACGAACTATGGCTACACCTTC.

This CDR3 is CASSYSPSGIYGYTF. CDR3 DNA: TGTGCCAGCAGTTACTCCCCGTCGGGCATCTATGGCTACACCTTC. The J gene is TRBJ1-2, the V gene TRBV6-5, with D hard to call. This CDR3 region has 15 residues. The V end was cut by 0 bases, the J end by 4 bases, with 12 bases between. Looked up from germline, CDR1 is MNHEY and CDR2 is SVGAGI.

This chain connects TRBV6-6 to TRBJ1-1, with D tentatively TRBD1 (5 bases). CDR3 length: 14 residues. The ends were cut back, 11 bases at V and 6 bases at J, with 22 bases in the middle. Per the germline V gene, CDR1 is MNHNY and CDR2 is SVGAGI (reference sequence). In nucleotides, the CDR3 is TGTGCCGCAAGAGGAGGCGGAGGGGTGGCTGAAGCTTTCTTT. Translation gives CAARGGGGVAEAFF.

The CDR3 nucleotides read TGTGCCAGTAGTATAGAGTTGCACTACGAGCAGTACTTC. This encodes CASSIELHYEQYF. This chain links TRBV19 with TRBJ2-7; D uncertain. Trimming removed 0 bases at V and 3 bases at J, with 6 bases between. CDR1 is LNHDA and CDR2 is SQIVND in the germline V gene (reference sequence). The CDR3 consists of 13 residues. The whole variable domain, filled in from reference TRBV19 and TRBJ2-7, reads DGGITQSPKYLFRKEGQNVTLSCEQNLNHDAMYWYRQDPGQGLRLIYYSQIVNDFQKGDIAEGYSVSREKKESFPLTVTSAQKNPTAFYLCASSIELHYEQYFGPGTRLTVT.

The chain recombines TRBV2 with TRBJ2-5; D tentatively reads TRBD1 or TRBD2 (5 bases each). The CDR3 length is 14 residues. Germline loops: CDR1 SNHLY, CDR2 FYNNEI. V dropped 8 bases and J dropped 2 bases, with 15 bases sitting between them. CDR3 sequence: CASSGTEIQETQYF. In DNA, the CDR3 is TGTGCCAGCTCCGGGACGGAAATTCAAGAGACCCAGTACTTC.

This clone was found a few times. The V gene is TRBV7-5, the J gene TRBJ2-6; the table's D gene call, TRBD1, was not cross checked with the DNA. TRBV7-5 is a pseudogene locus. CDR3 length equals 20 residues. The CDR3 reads CARSLMQGPVPRSGANVLTF. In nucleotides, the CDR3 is TGTGCCAGAAGCTTAATGCAGGGTCCTGTCCCCCGCTCTGGGGCCAACGTCCTGACTTTC.

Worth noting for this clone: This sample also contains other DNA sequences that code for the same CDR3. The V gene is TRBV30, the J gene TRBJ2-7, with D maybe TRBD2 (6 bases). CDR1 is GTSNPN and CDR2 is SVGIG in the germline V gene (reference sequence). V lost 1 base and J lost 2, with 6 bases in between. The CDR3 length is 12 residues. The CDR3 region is CAWSAGAYEQYF. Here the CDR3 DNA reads TGTGCCTGGAGTGCGGGGGCCTACGAGCAGTACTTC.

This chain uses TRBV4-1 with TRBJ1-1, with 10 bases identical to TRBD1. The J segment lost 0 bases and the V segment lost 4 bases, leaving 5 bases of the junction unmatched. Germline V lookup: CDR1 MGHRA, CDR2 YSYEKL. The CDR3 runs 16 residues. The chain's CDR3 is CASSRPGQGLNTEAFF. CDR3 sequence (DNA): TGCGCCAGCAGCCGACCGGGACAGGGGTTGAACACTGAAGCTTTCTTT.

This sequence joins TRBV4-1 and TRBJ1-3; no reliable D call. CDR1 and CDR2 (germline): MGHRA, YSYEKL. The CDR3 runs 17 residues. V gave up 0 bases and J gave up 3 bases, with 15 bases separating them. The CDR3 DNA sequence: TGCGCCAGCAGCCAAGATATCCAGGCCCTAGGTGGAAACACCATATATTTT. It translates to CASSQDIQALGGNTIYF.

The CDR3 reads CASSTPTGFYGYTF. CDR3 sequence (DNA): TGTGCCAGCAGCACCCCGACAGGCTTCTATGGCTACACCTTC. This chain connects TRBV28 to TRBJ1-2; D perhaps matches TRBD1 (6 bases). The ends were cut back, 6 bases at V and 4 bases at J, with 15 bases in the middle. Per the germline V gene, CDR1 is MDHEN and CDR2 is SYDVKM. This CDR3 spans 14 amino acids.

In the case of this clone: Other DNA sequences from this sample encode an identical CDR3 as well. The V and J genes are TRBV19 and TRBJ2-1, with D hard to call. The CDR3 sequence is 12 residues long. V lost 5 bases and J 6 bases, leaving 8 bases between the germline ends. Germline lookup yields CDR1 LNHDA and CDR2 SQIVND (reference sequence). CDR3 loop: CASSSRVNEQFF. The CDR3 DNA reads TGTGCCAGTAGTTCCCGGGTCAATGAGCAGTTCTTC.

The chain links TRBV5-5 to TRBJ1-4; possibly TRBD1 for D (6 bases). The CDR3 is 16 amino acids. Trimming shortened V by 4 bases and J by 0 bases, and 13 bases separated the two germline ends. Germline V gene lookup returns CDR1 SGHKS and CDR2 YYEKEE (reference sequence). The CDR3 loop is CASSNLQGSTNEKLFF. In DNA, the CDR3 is TGTGCCAGCAGCAATCTACAGGGATCAACTAATGAAAAACTGTTTTTT.

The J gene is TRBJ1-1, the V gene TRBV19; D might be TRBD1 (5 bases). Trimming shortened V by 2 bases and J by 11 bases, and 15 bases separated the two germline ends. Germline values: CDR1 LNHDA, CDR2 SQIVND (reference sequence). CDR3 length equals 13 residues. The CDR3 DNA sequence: TGTGCCAGTAGTATATCCGACAGCCTTAGGGCTTTCTTT. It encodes CASSISDSLRAFF.

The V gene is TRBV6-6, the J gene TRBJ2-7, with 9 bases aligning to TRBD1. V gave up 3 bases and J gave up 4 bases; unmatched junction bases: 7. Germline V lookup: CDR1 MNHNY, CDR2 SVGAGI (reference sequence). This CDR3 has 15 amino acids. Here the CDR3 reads CASSYPGTGKYEQYF. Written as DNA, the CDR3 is TGTGCCAGCAGTTATCCCGGGACAGGGAAGTACGAGCAGTACTTC.

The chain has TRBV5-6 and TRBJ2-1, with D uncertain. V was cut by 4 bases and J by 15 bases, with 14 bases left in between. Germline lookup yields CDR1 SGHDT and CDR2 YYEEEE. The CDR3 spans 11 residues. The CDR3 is CASSAMVDVFF. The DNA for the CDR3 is TGTGCCAGCAGCGCGATGGTGGACGTGTTCTTC.

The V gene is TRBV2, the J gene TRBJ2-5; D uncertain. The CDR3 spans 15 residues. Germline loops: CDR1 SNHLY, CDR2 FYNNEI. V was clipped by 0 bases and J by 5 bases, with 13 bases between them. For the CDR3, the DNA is TGTGCCAGCAGTGAAGCGGCAGCTCGTCGCGAGACCCAGTACTTC. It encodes CASSEAAARRETQYF. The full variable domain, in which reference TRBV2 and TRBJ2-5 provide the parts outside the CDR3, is EPEVTQTPSHQVTQMGQEVILRCVPISNHLYFYWYRQILGQKVEFLVSFYNNEISEKSEIFDDQFSVERPDGSNFTLKIRSTKLEDSAMYFCASSEAAARRETQYFGPGTRLLVL.

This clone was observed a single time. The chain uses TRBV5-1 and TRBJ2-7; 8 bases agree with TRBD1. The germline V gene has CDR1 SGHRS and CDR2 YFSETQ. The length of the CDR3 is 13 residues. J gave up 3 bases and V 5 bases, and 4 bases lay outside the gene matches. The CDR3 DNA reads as TGCGCCAGCAGAACGGGACAGGACTACGAGCAGTACTTC. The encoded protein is CASRTGQDYEQYF.